The clone carrying this TCR beta chain was counted at least ten times. Its antigen is unidentified. These data come from a study of T cells in Graves' hyperthyroidism and ophthalmopathy. Study-level results: Blood also contained most expanded thyroid clonotypes above 0.001.

Template material for amplifying TCR beta CDR3 regions consisted of RNA transcripts. Carried out on the TCR CDR3, a first-round RT-PCR used the HTBI primer set. TCRdb called the multiplex PCR reads again in MiXCR, with one record for every CDR3 protein. The table records approximately 510,000 distinct CDR3 sequences, around 43% of them present only once. Deletions cut 2 bases from V and 8 bases from J, with 9 bases between. This CDR3 is 11 amino acids long. Germline CDR1 reads SQVTM; CDR2 reads ANQGSEA. This TCR derives from an adult woman with Graves' disease, either hyperthyroidism or ophthalmopathy (not recorded which). Source material: peripheral blood or thyroid tissue (not recorded which). The chain couples TRBV29-1 to TRBJ1-1; D gene unclear. The CDR3 here is CSVESLGEAFF. DNA for the CDR3: TGCAGCGTTGAATCTCTGGGGGAAGCTTTCTTT. The full variable domain, in which reference TRBV29-1 and TRBJ1-1 provide the parts outside the CDR3, is SAVISQKPSRDICQRGTSLTIQCQVDSQVTMMFWYRQQPGQSLTLIATANQGSEATYESGFVIDKFPISRPNLTFSTLTVSNMSPEDSSIYLCSVESLGEAFFGQGTRLTVV.